This TCR beta chain is drawn from a study of T cell changes during pregnancy in multiple sclerosis. This clone was recorded only once. CDR1 and CDR2 (germline): LGHNT, FRNRAP. V dropped 5 bases and J dropped 8 bases, with 10 bases sitting between them. This CDR3 contains 12 residues. The method was immunoSEQ multiplex PCR; TCRdb's version includes in-frame clones alone and lacks a portion of them. The sample consists of tens of thousands of clones, 91% of them appearing once. The clonotype originates from a female donor in good health, enrolled as a control in a pregnancy study. The rearrangement uses TRBV12-5 and TRBJ2-1; no clear D gene. This specimen consisted of peripheral blood, obtained after pregnancy. For the CDR3, the DNA is TGTGCTAGTGGTCTTATTATCGATGAGCAGTTCTTC. Translated: CASGLIIDEQFF.